The present TCR beta chain was sequenced within a study of low-dose radiotherapy and immunotherapy resistance in tumors. Study-wide background: Members of Cohort 2 were treated with 1 Gy per fraction every two weeks; their total was 13 Gy over 26 weeks.

The CDR3 length is 16 residues. First-strand cDNA relied on TRAV- and TRBV-specific primers spanning alpha and beta chains. A 20-cycle PCR with a constant-region primer and V-primer adapter amplified TCRs. TCRdb re-derived calls from the reads in MiXCR, one entry per CDR3 protein. The sample includes 35,000 to 50,000 distinct CDR3 sequences, around 20% of them seen just once. Time point here: after trial treatment. Treatment given: LDRT plus nivolumab, ipilimumab, low-dose cyclophosphamide and aspirin (RACIN trial). Each patient who was eligible had an advanced solid tumor with no tumor-infiltrating lymphocytes.

The input for sequencing was PBMCs, taken after low-dose radiotherapy plus immunotherapy. This clonotype originated in a female donor with ovarian cancer. The J gene is TRBJ2-3, the V gene TRBV21-1; TRBD1, the table's D call, was not compared with the DNA. TRBV21-1 is shown as a pseudogene. The CDR3 sequence is CASNLTGSFSTDTQYF. The CDR3 coding sequence is TGTGCCAGCAACCTGACAGGGTCTTTTAGCACAGATACGCAGTATTTT.